This T cell receptor beta chain was documented in a study of blood T cell repertoires in COVID-19 (dated by TCRdb to 2018 to 2021). Regarding the research as a whole: Samples from collaborators originated in the United States, Italy and Spain and spanned both the acute and convalescent phases of COVID-19. The material from the prospective study consisted of cDNA or gDNA derived from T cells, B-cell-depleted T cells, or PBMCs. The dataset comprised deeply sampled blood TCRbeta repertoires from subjects exposed to, actively infected with, or recovered from COVID-19. The repertoires were released in a freely available public database meant as a resource for research on the immune response to SARS-CoV-2. The samples were drawn from the first 160 participants of the ongoing ImmuneRACE study and from 1,254 subjects provided by 6 global collaborators. The sample metadata nearly always contained a de-identified subject ID, COVID-19 status, age in years and sex. Where HLA class I and class II types were available, the types were taken from metadata supplied by the sample provider, not from assay-based typing.

In Seattle, one collaborating source enrolled patients while the infection was active and tracked those patients longitudinally over the course of disease. Whole blood was collected in K2EDTA tubes by collaborating institutions according to the institutions' own protocols. For TCRbeta analysis, collaborators shipped samples in one of three forms: frozen whole blood, isolated PBMCs, or DNA extracted from either of those sample types. TCRbeta CDR3 regions were amplified from genomic DNA by means of the immunoSEQ Assay, a bias-controlled multiplex PCR. The authors' pipeline ran thus. Within the assay, amplification of reference gene primers was used to estimate how many nucleated cells each sample contained. To quantify the absolute abundance of each unique TCRbeta CDR3 rearrangement, sequence reads were collapsed and filtered. For each sample, productive Simpson clonality was calculated as the square root of Simpson's diversity index across productive rearrangements. As stored in TCRdb, this immuneACCESS dataset retains in-frame rearrangements with V and J assigned. A fraction of the clones does not appear; measured against another copy, unresolved V genes explain less than half of the discrepancy, and the remainder lacks a known reason. For V, J and clone size, that table is used; D and trimming come from the DNA. A total of around 340,000 clones appear in this sample, roughly 90% of them only once. The top ten constitute 7% to 7.5% of the sample.

With regard to this clone: Its antigen is unknown. Within one base of it there is no much larger clone, and no base qualities were kept.

The CDR3, cysteine through phenylalanine, is 16 amino acids long. Of all the DNA, just the CDR3 is kept, 48 bases in frame from base 1. Reading the germline V gene (reference sequence) gives CDR1 LGHDT and CDR2 YNNKEL. V sheds 5 bases and J sheds 7 bases, leaving 20 bases between their ends. What the research found in general, with its limitations: The quantity of clinical and demographic metadata differed by source and by participant and was supplied without curation.

The V gene is TRBV3-1 (or the pseudogene TRBV3-2) and the J gene is TRBJ2-2; tentative D gene TRBD2, with 6 bases matching. This TCR was recovered from a woman aged 60-75 years with COVID-19, enrolled during active disease. The material sequenced was peripheral blood. The DNA sequence is given as TGTGCCAGCAGCTTCGAATTTGCGGGGTCCGGCGGGGAGCTGTTTTTT. It translates as CASSFEFAGSGGELFF.